The 9 T cell receptor beta chains below all came from one sample that was sequenced in a study of blood T cell repertoires in COVID-19. Sequencing was performed with immunoSEQ multiplex PCR; in TCRdb, only in-frame clones are kept and a portion is missing. This table holds 95,000 to 150,000 clones, around 80% found once. What was sequenced was peripheral blood. The receptors stem from a man aged 35 to 55 with active or convalescent COVID-19.

This chain uses TRBV28 with TRBJ1-1, with TRBD1 matching over 7 bases. The trim removed 4 bases at V and 4 bases at J, leaving 9 bases unmatched. Germline lookup yields CDR1 MDHEN and CDR2 SYDVKM. The CDR3 contains 15 residues. CDR3 coding DNA: TGTGCCAGCAGTTCCGCCGACAGGGTGCTCACTGAAGCTTTCTTT. It is translated as CASSSADRVLTEAFF. The complete variable domain, with remaining parts taken from reference TRBV28 and TRBJ1-1, reads DVKVTQSSRYLVKRTGEKVFLECVQDMDHENMFWYRQDPGLGLRLIYFSYDVKMKEKGDIPEGYSVSREKKERFSLILESASTNQTSMYLCASSSADRVLTEAFFGQGTRLTVV.

This clone was observed a few times. The V gene is TRBV4-3, the J gene TRBJ1-1; D is uncertain. Trimming removed 4 bases at V and 1 base at J, with 7 bases between. The length of the CDR3 is 13 residues. Germline CDR1 LGHNA, CDR2 YSLEER. CDR3 loop: CASSRIRNTEAFF. The CDR3 coding sequence is TGCGCCAGCAGCCGTATTAGGAACACTGAAGCTTTCTTT.

This sequence joins TRBV5-4 and TRBJ2-5, with 8 bases that match TRBD2. The germline V gene has CDR1 SGHNT and CDR2 YYREEE (reference sequence). The V gene end was trimmed by 4 bases and the J gene end by 4 bases; junction bases not matched to a gene: 9. This CDR3 spans 15 amino acids. DNA of the CDR3: TGTGCCAGCAGCCGAGACGGGGGGGCAGGAGAGACCCAGTACTTC. Amino acids: CASSRDGGAGETQYF.

The chain recombines TRBV6-5 with TRBJ2-6; perhaps TRBD2 as D (5 bases). The germline CDR1 and CDR2 sequences are MNHEY and SVGAGI. The V and J ends lost 8 bases and 0 bases respectively, with 8 bases between them. The CDR3 contains 14 residues. CDR3 protein: CASRTYSGANVLTF. The CDR3, as DNA: TGTGCCAGCCGGACTTACTCTGGGGCCAACGTCCTGACTTTC.

The CDR3 protein is CASSLASDTSREQYF. For the CDR3, the DNA is TGTGCCAGCAGCTTAGCCAGTGACACTAGCCGCGAGCAGTACTTC. The chain combines TRBV11-3 with TRBJ2-7, with TRBD2 as a possible D gene (6 bases). CDR1 and CDR2 from the germline V gene are SGHNT and YENEEA. The germline V and J ends were trimmed by 1 base and 6 bases, with 16 bases remaining between them. CDR3 length: 15 amino acids.

V gene TRBV4-3 combines with J gene TRBJ1-4; 7 positions match TRBD1. Germline V CDR1 and CDR2: LGHNA, YSLEER. The CDR3 has 15 amino acids. V shed 4 bases, J shed 7 bases, and the junction held 9 bases outside the gene matches. The CDR3 here is CASSPQTGWGEKLFF. The CDR3 DNA follows: TGCGCCAGCAGCCCCCAGACAGGGTGGGGTGAAAAACTGTTTTTT.

The rearrangement links TRBV25-1 to TRBJ2-3; 12 bases align to TRBD2. J lost 4 bases, V lost 8 bases, and 4 bases had no gene match. This CDR3 has 14 residues. Germline assignment: CDR1 MGHDK and CDR2 SYGVNS. CDR3 loop: CASASGGDADTQYF. The CDR3 nucleotides read TGTGCCAGCGCTAGCGGGGGGGATGCAGATACGCAGTATTTT.

The chain couples TRBV19 to TRBJ2-7; a possible D gene is TRBD2 (5 bases). Germline V lookup: CDR1 LNHDA, CDR2 SQIVND (reference sequence). Trimming stripped 2 bases from V and 5 bases from J, with 7 bases between. The CDR3 length is 12 residues. CDR3 sequence (DNA): TGTGCCAGTAGTATAAGCGGCCACGAGCAGTACTTC. It encodes CASSISGHEQYF.

CDR3 DNA sequence: TGTGCCTGGAGTTCCCCAGACACCCCCCGGCCCAATGAGCAGTTCTTC. Protein: CAWSSPDTPRPNEQFF. The J gene is TRBJ2-1, the V gene TRBV30; D remains unclear. The CDR3 sequence is 16 residues long. V was clipped by 2 bases and J by 6 bases, with 20 bases between them. Per the germline V gene, CDR1 is GTSNPN and CDR2 is SVGIG (reference sequence).